The 26 T cell receptor beta chains given below trace back to one sample, sequenced in a study of T cell repertoires in cytomegalovirus infection (dated by TCRdb to between 2019 and 2020). The sample's treatment or condition, from its label and the paper: in vitro stimulation with specific CMV peptide epitopes to enrich CMV-specific T cells. These TCRs' antigens remain unknown. These reads were obtained on an Illumina HiSeq 1500. The raw public data were reprocessed by TCRdb itself: fastp quality trimming at Q25, MiXCR clonotype calling, in-frame beta chains only. Merged by CDR3 protein, the rows form single entries marked with the most common genes and DNA. The sample records roughly 990,000 distinct CDR3 sequences, roughly a third of which are singletons. Around an eighth of the sample goes to the ten largest clones. This sample comprised cultured CD8+ T cells from PBMCs, obtained from culture after CMV antigen stimulation. Receptors originate from a human donor in good health (CMV status not recorded). Some clones in this sample may be carry-over from other donors' samples.

This clonotype was seen more than once but under ten times. This chain uses TRBV2 with TRBJ1-2, with D possibly matching TRBD1 (6 bases). The CDR3 contains 12 residues. The V gene's germline CDR1 is SNHLY and CDR2 FYNNEI. With 7 bases removed from V and 7 bases from J, the gap between germline ends came to 13 bases. The CDR3 bases are TGTGCCAGCAATACAGGGATGGGTGGCTACACCTTC. It specifies CASNTGMGGYTF.

This clonotype was seen at least ten times. The chain combines TRBV7-8 with TRBJ1-5, with TRBD1 matching 8 bases. Germline V gives CDR1 SGHVS, CDR2 FQNEAQ. Unmatched junction bases numbered 10, after V lost 5 bases and J lost 7 bases. The CDR3 is 15 amino acids. CDR3 amino acids: CASSLGTGRGQPQHF. The CDR3 DNA follows: TGTGCCAGCAGCCTGGGGACAGGTCGGGGGCAGCCCCAGCATTTT.

This clonotype was detected a few times. The genes are TRBV7-9 and TRBJ2-1, with TRBD1 identical over 8 bases. V lost 0 bases to trimming and J lost 3 bases; unmatched junction nucleotides: 7. The CDR3 covers 17 residues. Germline assignment: CDR1 SEHNR and CDR2 FQNEAQ (reference sequence). CDR3 DNA sequence: TGTGCCAGCAGCTTAGCTTCAGGGACAGGATTCTACAATGAGCAGTTCTTC. It encodes CASSLASGTGFYNEQFF.

The V call is TRBV28, the J call TRBJ2-7; TRBD2 might be the D (5 bases). This CDR3 spans 14 amino acids. Trimming shortened V by 4 bases and J by 7 bases, and 17 bases separated the two germline ends. Per germline, CDR1 MDHEN and CDR2 SYDVKM. The CDR3 DNA reads as TGTGCCAGCAGTTACACAAAGGGTTCGGGGGAGCAGTACGTC. As protein: CASSYTKGSGEQYV.

This clonotype was picked up a small number of times. The chain joins TRBV5-6 to TRBJ1-5; the D is unclear. V was shortened by 4 bases and J by 7 bases, with 9 bases between the two germline ends. The CDR3 has 12 amino acids. In germline, CDR1 is SGHDT, CDR2 YYEEEE. The CDR3 nucleotides read TGTGCCAGCAGCATTTCGGGGCAGCCCCAGCATTTT. Translating it yields CASSISGQPQHF.

The chain combines TRBV5-5 with TRBJ2-7, with D possibly being TRBD2 (5 bases). V lost 1 base and J lost 7, with 12 bases in between. This CDR3 has 13 amino acids. From germline, CDR1 is SGHKS and CDR2 YYEKEE (reference sequence). CDR3 DNA sequence: TGTGCCAGCAGCTTGCCCGGGTCGGGGGAGCAGTACGTC. Translated, it gives CASSLPGSGEQYV.

On this clonotype: One base away lies a much larger clone, so this may be a sequencing read error. The V and J genes are TRBV7-9 and TRBJ2-7; the match to TRBD2 covers 8 bases. Per germline, CDR1 SEHNR and CDR2 FQNEAQ (reference sequence). The CDR3 has 15 residues. CDR3 in DNA: TGTGCCAGCAGCCCCGACGGGGGGGCATCCTACGAGCAGTGCGTC. It translates to CASSPDGGASYEQCV.

This clonotype was detected ten times or more. The chain joins TRBV4-1 to TRBJ1-1; D may be TRBD1 (6 bases). CDR1 and CDR2 (germline): MGHRA, YSYEKL. This CDR3 region has 21 residues. V shed 0 bases and J shed 0 bases, with 26 bases lying between them. The CDR3: CASSQDSSSPPGVRLNTEAFF. The CDR3 region has the DNA TGCGCCAGCAGCCAAGATTCTTCTTCTCCTCCAGGGGTCAGATTGAACACTGAAGCTTTCTTT.

At least ten counts were recorded for this clonotype. The rearrangement uses TRBV12-3 or TRBV12-4 and TRBJ2-2, with 10 bases aligning to TRBD2. With V trimmed by 3 bases and J by 1 base, 2 bases remained unmatched. The CDR3 covers 16 residues. CDR3 coding DNA: TGTGCCAGCAGTTTTTTAGCGGGGGGGAACACCGGGGAGCTGTTTTTT. Translated: CASSFLAGGNTGELFF.

This clonotype was found a few times. The chain uses TRBV6-6 and TRBJ2-1, with 7 bases aligning to TRBD1. The CDR3 covers 18 residues. With V trimmed by 1 base and J by 6 bases, 15 bases remained unmatched. Germline V gene lookup returns CDR1 MNHNY and CDR2 SVGAGI (reference sequence). The CDR3 spells CASSYYTSWTGESNEQFF. The CDR3, as DNA: TGTGCCAGCAGTTACTACACCTCCTGGACAGGCGAGTCCAATGAGCAGTTCTTC.

This clonotype was counted between two and nine times. This chain links TRBV5-4 with TRBJ2-2; 13 bases map to TRBD2. Germline loops: CDR1 SGHNT, CDR2 YYREEE (reference sequence). The CDR3 consists of 16 residues. The ends lost 4 bases at V and 5 bases at J; junction bases unmatched: 5. CDR3 DNA: TGTGCCAGCAGCGGACTAGCGGGGGAAGAGACCGGGGAGCTGTTTTTT. Translation: CASSGLAGEETGELFF.

This clonotype was observed a handful of times. The CDR3 nucleotides are TGCGCCAGCAGCCAGACCAGGGGTAAGGATGGCTACACCTTC. This codes for CASSQTRGKDGYTF. The V gene is TRBV4-1, the J gene TRBJ1-2; a weak D match, TRBD1 (6 bases). The germline V gene has CDR1 MGHRA and CDR2 YSYEKL. Trimming left V 3 bases short and J 6 bases short, with 14 bases between. The CDR3 consists of 14 residues.

The chain uses TRBV3-1 and TRBJ1-1; D is undetermined. CDR3 length equals 14 residues. Per the germline V gene, CDR1 is LGHDT and CDR2 is YNNKEL (reference sequence). Trimming shortened V by 0 bases and J by 6 bases, and 11 bases separated the two germline ends. The CDR3 protein is CASSQEVGSPEAFF. For the CDR3, the DNA is TGTGCCAGCAGCCAAGAAGTGGGTTCCCCTGAAGCTTTCTTT.

V usage is TRBV27 and J usage is TRBJ1-5, with 10 positions matching TRBD1. The CDR3 has 15 amino acids. V was pared by 6 bases and J by 6 bases, with 8 bases of the junction left unmatched. In germline, CDR1 is MNHEY, CDR2 SMNVEV (reference sequence). CDR3 sequence reads: CASRRRQGAFQPQHF. DNA for the CDR3: TGTGCCAGCAGACGACGACAGGGGGCTTTTCAGCCCCAGCATTTT.

This clonotype was detected ten times or more. V and J are TRBV12-3 or TRBV12-4 and TRBJ2-1, with a weak D call TRBD2 (5 bases). The CDR3 runs to 14 residues. With 4 bases removed from V and 4 bases from J, the gap between germline ends came to 11 bases. CDR3 DNA: TGTGCCAGCAGTTCCTCCGGGGTATACAATGAGCAGTTCTTC. It is translated as CASSSSGVYNEQFF.

For the CDR3, the DNA is TGTGCCAGCAGTCTCTCCGACGGCTACTACGAGCAGTACGTC. Protein: CASSLSDGYYEQYV. This rearrangement joins TRBV28 to TRBJ2-7, with D unclear. Germline V gives CDR1 MDHEN, CDR2 SYDVKM. Trimming removed 5 bases at V and 3 bases at J, with 14 bases between. The CDR3 consists of 14 residues.

V gene TRBV12-3 or TRBV12-4 combines with J gene TRBJ2-1, with D uncertain. This CDR3 region has 13 residues. With 6 bases removed from V and 5 bases from J, the gap between germline ends came to 11 bases. The DNA for the CDR3 is TGTGCCAGCAGCTGGCCTGGAAACAATGAGCAGTTCTTC. Translated: CASSWPGNNEQFF.

This clonotype was observed a handful of times. The V and J genes are TRBV5-6 and TRBJ2-3, with TRBD1 matching over 7 bases. The CDR3 has 15 amino acids. CDR1 is SGHDT and CDR2 is YYEEEE in the germline V gene. Losses at the gene ends were 4 bases for V and 1 base for J; bases not matched to a gene: 6. CDR3 in DNA: TGTGCCAGCAGCCCGGACAGGATCCGCACAGATACGCAGTATTTT. Encoded protein: CASSPDRIRTDTQYF.

In its sample, this clonotype was seen a few times. V and J are TRBV19 and TRBJ2-1; TRBD1 matches at 8 bases. Per germline, CDR1 LNHDA and CDR2 SQIVND (reference sequence). The CDR3 length is 15 residues. Trimming cost V 4 bases and J 2 bases; bases outside gene matches: 4. DNA for the CDR3: TGTGCCAGTAGTAGTGCGACAGGGGCCTACAATGAGCAGTTCTTC. Encoded protein: CASSSATGAYNEQFF.

The rearrangement links TRBV4-1 to TRBJ1-1; D is undetermined. Germline CDR1 and CDR2: MGHRA and YSYEKL. The CDR3 loop spans 12 amino acids. Trimming shortened V by 1 base and J by 8 bases, and 8 bases separated the two germline ends. CDR3 DNA: TGCGCCAGCAGCCAAGTTCCGGGAGAAGCTTTCTTT. This gives the protein CASSQVPGEAFF.

Points on this clonotype: A much larger clone sits a single nucleotide away, making a read error possible. The gene calls are TRBV7-6 and TRBJ2-1; perhaps TRBD1 as D (6 bases). V shed 5 bases and J shed 6 bases, with 23 bases lying between them. CDR1 and CDR2 (germline): SGHVS, FNYEAQ. The CDR3 runs to 17 residues. The CDR3 DNA reads TGTGCCAGCAGCGTAGTTACGGGACAACTTCCCCGCAATGAGCAGTTCTTC. As protein: CASSVVTGQLPRNEQFF.

This clonotype was counted a single time. The genes are TRBV6-6 and TRBJ2-1; the D is unclear. This CDR3 has 10 residues. V was trimmed by 8 bases and J by 8 bases, leaving 7 bases between them. CDR1 and CDR2 from the germline V gene are MNHNY and SVGAGI (reference sequence). The CDR3 is CASGVDEQFF. CDR3 DNA sequence: TGTGCCAGCGGGGTGGATGAGCAGTTCTTC.

The chain uses TRBV5-1 and TRBJ2-3; D is perhaps TRBD2 (5 bases). The V gene lost 0 bases and the J gene lost 4 bases, with 9 bases spanning the gap. The CDR3 has 14 residues. Per germline, CDR1 SGHRS and CDR2 YFSETQ. The CDR3 DNA reads TGCGCCAGCAGCTTGGAGCTAGCCCCAGATACGCAGTATTTT. Its protein product is CASSLELAPDTQYF.

This clonotype showed up just a few times. The chain combines TRBV7-6 with TRBJ1-1; D call uncertain. The V end lost 5 bases, the J end lost 6 bases, and 16 bases lay between the germline ends. The CDR3 spans 14 residues. The V gene's germline CDR1 is SGHVS and CDR2 FNYEAQ. The CDR3 loop is CASSTTPSDAEAFF. The DNA for the CDR3 is TGTGCCAGCAGCACGACCCCCTCGGACGCTGAAGCTTTCTTT. The full variable domain, completed using reference TRBV7-6 and TRBJ1-1, is GAGVSQSPRYKVTKRGQDVALRCDPISGHVSLYWYRQALGQGPEFLTYFNYEAQQDKSGLPNDRFSAERPEGSISTLTIQRTEQRDSAMYRCASSTTPSDAEAFFGQGTRLTVV.

This clonotype showed up many times. The chain carries TRBV7-8 and TRBJ2-1; 8 nucleotides line up with TRBD2. V shed 5 bases, J shed 3 bases, and the junction held 6 bases outside the gene matches. This CDR3 spans 15 amino acids. Germline V gene data show CDR1 as SGHVS and CDR2 as FQNEAQ. The CDR3 here is CASSTAGGRYNEQFF. CDR3 sequence (DNA): TGTGCCAGCAGCACTGCGGGGGGACGCTACAATGAGCAGTTCTTC.

J is TRBJ1-1 and V is TRBV6-6, with TRBD1 as a possible D gene (6 bases). The CDR3 has 13 residues. Trimming removed 1 base from V and 6 bases from J, with 9 bases in between. Germline V gene lookup returns CDR1 MNHNY and CDR2 SVGAGI (reference sequence). The DNA for the CDR3 is TGTGCCAGCAGTTACTGGGAGGGGGCTGAAGCTTTCTTT. Amino acid sequence: CASSYWEGAEAFF.